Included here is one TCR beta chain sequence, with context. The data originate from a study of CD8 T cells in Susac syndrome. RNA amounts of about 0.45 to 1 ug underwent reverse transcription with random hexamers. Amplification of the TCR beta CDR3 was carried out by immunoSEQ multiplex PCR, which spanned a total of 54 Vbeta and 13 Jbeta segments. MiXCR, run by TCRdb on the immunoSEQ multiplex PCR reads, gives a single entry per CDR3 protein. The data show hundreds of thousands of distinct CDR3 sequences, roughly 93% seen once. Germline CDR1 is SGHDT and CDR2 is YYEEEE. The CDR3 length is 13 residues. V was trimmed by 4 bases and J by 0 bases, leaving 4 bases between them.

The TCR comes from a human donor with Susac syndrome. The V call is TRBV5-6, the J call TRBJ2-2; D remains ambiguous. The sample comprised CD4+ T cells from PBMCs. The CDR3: CASSTANTGELFF. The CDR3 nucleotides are TGTGCCAGCAGCACTGCGAACACCGGGGAGCTGTTTTTT.